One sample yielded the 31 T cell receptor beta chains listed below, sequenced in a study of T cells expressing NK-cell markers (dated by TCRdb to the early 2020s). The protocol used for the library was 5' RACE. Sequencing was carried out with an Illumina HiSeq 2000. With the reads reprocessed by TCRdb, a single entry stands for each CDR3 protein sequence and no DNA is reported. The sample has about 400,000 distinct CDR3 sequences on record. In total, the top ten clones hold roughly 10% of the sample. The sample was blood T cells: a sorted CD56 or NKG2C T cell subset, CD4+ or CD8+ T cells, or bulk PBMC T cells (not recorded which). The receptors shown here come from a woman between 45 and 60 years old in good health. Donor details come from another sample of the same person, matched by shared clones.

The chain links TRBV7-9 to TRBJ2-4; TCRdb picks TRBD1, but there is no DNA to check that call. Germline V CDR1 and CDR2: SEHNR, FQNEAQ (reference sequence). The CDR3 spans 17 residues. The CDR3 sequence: CASSSSQSQGLFDIQYF.

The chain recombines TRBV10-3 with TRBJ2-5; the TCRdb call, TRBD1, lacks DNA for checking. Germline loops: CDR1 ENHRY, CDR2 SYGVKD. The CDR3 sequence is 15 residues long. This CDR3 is CAISNRDSTQETQYF.

The CDR3 region is CASSELWESYEQYF. The chain recombines TRBV10-2 with TRBJ2-7; no DNA is available, so the TRBD2 call from TCRdb remains unchecked. CDR1 and CDR2 (germline): WSHSY, SAAADI. This CDR3 has 14 residues.

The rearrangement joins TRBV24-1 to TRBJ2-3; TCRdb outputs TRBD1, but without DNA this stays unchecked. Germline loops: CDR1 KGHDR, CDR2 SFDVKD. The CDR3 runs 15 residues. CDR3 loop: CATGARTGAPDTQYF.

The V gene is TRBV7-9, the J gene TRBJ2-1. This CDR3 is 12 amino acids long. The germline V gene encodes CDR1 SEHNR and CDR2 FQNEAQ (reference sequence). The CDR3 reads CASTEGFYEQFF.

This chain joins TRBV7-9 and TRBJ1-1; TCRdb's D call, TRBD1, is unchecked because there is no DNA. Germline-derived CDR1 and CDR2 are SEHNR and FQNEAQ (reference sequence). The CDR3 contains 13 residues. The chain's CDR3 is CASRSGVNTEAFF. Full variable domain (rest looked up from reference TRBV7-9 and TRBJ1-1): DTGVSQNPRHKITKRGQNVTFRCDPISEHNRLYWYRQTLGQGPEFLTYFQNEAQLEKSRLLSDRFSAERPKGSFSTLEIQRTEQGDSAMYLCASRSGVNTEAFFGQGTRLTVV.

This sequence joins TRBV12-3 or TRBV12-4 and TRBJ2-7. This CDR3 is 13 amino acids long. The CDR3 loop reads CASSFQEYYEQYF.

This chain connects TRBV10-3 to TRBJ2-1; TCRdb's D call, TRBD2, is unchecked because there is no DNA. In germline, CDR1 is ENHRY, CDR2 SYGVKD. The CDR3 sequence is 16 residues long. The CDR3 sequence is CAISVAQLGAYNEQFF.

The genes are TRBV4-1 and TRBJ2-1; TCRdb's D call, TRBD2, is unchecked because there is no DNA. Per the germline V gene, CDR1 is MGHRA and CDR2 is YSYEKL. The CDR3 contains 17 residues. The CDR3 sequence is CASSQDRGLGSYNEQFF.

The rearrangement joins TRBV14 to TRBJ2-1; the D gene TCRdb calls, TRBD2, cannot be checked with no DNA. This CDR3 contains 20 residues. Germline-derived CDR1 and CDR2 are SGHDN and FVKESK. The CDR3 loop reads CASSHRRGLAESSSYNEQFF. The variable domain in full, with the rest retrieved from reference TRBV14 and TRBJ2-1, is EAGVTQFPSHSVIEKGQTVTLRCDPISGHDNLYWYRRVMGKEIKFLLHFVKESKQDESGMPNNRFLAERTGGTYSTLKVQPAELEDSGVYFCASSHRRGLAESSSYNEQFFGPGTRLTVL.

CDR3 sequence: CASSQEGNTIYF. The chain carries TRBV5-1 and TRBJ1-3. CDR1 SGHRS and CDR2 YFSETQ come from the germline V gene. The CDR3 runs 12 residues.

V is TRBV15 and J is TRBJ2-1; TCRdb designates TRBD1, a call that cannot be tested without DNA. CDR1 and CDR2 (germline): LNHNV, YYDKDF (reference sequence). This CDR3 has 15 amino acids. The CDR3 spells CATSHPGREYNEQFF.

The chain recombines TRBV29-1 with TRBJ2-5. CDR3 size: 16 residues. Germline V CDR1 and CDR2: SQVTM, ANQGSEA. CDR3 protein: CSVEVLKGSNQETQYF.

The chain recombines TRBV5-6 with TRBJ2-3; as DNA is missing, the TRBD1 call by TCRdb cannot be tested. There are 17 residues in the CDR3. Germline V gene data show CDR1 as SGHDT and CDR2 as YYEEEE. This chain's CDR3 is CASTEEGFLVRPDTQYF.

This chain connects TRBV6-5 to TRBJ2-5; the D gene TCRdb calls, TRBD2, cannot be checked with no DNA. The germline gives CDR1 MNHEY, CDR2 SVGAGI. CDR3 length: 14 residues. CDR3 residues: CASSVLAGYETQYF.

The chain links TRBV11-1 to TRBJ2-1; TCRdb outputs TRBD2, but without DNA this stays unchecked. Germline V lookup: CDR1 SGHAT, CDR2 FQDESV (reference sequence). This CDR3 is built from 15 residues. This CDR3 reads CASSSEREAANEQFF.

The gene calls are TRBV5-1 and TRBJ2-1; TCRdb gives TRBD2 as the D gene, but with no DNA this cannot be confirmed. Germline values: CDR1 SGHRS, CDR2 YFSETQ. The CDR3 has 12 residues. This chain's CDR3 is CASSTSYNEQFF.

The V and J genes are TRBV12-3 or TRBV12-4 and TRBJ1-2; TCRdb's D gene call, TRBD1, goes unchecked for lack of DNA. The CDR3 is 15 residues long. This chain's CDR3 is CASSLTGGKKNGYTF.

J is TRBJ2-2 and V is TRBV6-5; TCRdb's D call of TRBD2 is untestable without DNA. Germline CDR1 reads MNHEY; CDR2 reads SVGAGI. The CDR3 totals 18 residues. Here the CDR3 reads CASSYSSLLGGDTGELFF.

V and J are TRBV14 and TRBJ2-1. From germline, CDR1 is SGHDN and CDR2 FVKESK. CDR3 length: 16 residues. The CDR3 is CASSPLSRGSYNEQFF.

CDR3 in amino acids: CASSRRLAGDLSTDTQYF. This chain joins TRBV6-2 or TRBV6-3 and TRBJ2-3; TCRdb indicates TRBD2, and absent DNA this call remains unverified. The CDR3 length is 18 residues. Looked up from germline, CDR1 is MNHEY and CDR2 is SVGEGT.

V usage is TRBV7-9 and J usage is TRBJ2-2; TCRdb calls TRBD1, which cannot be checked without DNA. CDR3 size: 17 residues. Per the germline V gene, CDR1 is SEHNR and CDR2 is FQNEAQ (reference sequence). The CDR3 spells CASSLHPYGQGSGELFF. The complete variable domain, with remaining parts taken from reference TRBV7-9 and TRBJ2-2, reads DTGVSQNPRHKITKRGQNVTFRCDPISEHNRLYWYRQTLGQGPEFLTYFQNEAQLEKSRLLSDRFSAERPKGSFSTLEIQRTEQGDSAMYLCASSLHPYGQGSGELFFGEGSRLTVL.

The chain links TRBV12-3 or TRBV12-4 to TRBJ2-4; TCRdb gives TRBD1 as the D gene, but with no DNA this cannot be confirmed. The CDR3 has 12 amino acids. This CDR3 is CASSGDLNIQYF.

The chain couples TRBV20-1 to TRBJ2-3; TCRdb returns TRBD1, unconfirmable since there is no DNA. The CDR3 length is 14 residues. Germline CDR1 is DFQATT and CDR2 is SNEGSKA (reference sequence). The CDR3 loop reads CSARDPLPGGTQYF.

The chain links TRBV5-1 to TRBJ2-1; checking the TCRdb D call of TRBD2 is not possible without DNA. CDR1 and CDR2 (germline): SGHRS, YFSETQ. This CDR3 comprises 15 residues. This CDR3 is CASQLDGTFYNEQFF.

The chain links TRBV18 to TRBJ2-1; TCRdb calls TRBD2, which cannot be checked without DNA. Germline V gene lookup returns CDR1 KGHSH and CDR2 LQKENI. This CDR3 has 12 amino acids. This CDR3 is CASSPGGWSAFF.

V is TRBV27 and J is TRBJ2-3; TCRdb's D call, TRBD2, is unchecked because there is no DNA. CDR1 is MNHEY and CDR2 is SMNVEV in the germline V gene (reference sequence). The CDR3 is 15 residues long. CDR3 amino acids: CASLGLAGSTDTQYF.

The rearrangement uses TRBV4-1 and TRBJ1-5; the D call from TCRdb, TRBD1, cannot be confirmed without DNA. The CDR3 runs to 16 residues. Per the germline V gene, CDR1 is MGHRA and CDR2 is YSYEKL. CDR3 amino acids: CASSLFQDRSNQPQHF.

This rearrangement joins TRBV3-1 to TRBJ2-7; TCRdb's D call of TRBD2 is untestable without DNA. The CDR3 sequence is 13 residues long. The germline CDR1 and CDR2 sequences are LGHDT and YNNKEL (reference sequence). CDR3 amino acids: CASSLGRRDEQYF.

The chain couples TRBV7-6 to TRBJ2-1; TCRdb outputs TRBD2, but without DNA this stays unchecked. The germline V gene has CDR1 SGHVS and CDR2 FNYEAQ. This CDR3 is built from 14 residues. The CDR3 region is CASSPRPSGSLQFF. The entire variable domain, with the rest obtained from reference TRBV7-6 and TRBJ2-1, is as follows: GAGVSQSPRYKVTKRGQDVALRCDPISGHVSLYWYRQALGQGPEFLTYFNYEAQQDKSGLPNDRFSAERPEGSISTLTIQRTEQRDSAMYRCASSPRPSGSLQFFGPGTRLTVL.

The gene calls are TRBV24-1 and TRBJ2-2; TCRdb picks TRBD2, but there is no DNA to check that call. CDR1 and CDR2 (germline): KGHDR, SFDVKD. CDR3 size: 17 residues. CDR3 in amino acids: CASSHAGTSGNTGELFF.